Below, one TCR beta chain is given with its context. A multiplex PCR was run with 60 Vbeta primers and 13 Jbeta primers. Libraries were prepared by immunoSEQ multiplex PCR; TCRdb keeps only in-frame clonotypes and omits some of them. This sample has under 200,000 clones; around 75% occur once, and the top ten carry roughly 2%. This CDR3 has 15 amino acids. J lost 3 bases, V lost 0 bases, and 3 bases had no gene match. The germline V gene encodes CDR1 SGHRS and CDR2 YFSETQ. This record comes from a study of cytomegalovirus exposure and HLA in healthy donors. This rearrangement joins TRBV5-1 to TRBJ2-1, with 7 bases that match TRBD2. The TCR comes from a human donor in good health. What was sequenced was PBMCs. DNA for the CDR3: TGCGCCAGCAGCTTGGTGGTAGCGGGCTACAATGAGCAGTTCTTC. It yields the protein CASSLVVAGYNEQFF.